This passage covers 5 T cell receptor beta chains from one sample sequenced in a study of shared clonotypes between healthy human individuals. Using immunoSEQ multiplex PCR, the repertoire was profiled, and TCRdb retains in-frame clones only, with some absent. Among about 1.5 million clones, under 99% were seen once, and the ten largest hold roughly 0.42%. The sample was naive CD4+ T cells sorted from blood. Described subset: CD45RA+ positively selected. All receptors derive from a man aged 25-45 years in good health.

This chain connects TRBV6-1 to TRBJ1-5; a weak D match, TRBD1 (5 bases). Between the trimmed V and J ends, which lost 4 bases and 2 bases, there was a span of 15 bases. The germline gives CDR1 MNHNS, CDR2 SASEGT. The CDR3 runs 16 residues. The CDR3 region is CASSVRRDQCNQPQHF. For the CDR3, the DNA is TGTGCCAGCAGTGTCCGCCGGGACCAATGCAATCAGCCCCAGCATTTT.

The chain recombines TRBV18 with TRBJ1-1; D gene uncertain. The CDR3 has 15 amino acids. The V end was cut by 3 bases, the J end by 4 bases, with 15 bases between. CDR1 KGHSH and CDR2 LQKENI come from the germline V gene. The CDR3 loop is CASSPTAGMGTEAFF. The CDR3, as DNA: TGTGCCAGCTCACCCACGGCGGGCATGGGCACTGAAGCTTTCTTT. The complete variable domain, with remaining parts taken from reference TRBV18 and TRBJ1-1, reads NAGVMQNPRHLVRRRGQEARLRCSPMKGHSHVYWYRQLPEEGLKFMVYLQKENIIDESGMPKERFSAEFPKEGPSILRIQQVVRGDSAAYFCASSPTAGMGTEAFFGQGTRLTVV.

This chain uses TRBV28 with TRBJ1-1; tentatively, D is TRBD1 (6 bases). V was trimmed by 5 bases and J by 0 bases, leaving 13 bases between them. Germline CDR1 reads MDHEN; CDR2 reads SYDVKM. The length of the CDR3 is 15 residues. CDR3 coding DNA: TGTGCCAGCAGTCCCCAAGGACAGCTGAACACTGAAGCTTTCTTT. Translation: CASSPQGQLNTEAFF.

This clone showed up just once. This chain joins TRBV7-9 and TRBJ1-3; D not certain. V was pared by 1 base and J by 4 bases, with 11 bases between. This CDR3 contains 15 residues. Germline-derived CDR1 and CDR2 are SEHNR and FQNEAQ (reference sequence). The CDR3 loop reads CASSLDAAPGNTIYF. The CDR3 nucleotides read TGTGCCAGCAGCTTAGATGCAGCCCCCGGAAACACCATATATTTT.

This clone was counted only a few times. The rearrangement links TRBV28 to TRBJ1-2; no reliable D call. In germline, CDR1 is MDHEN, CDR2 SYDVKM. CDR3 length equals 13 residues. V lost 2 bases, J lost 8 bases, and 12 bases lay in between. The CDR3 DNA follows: TGTGCCAGCAGTTTAAACCGAGGTCGGGGCTACACCTTC. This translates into CASSLNRGRGYTF.